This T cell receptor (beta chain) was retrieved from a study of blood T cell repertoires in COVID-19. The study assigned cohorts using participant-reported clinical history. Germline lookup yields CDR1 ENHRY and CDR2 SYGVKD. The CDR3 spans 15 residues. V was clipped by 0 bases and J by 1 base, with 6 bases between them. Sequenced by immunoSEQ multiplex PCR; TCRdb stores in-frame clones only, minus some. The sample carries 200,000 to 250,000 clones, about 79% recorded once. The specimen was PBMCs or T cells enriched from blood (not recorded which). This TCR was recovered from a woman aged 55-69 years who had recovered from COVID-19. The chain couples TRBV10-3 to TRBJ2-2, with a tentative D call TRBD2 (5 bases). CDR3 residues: CAISESSGNTGELFF. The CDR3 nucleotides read TGTGCCATCAGTGAGTCGAGCGGGAACACCGGGGAGCTGTTTTTT.